The 9 T cell receptor beta chains given below trace back to one sample, sequenced in a study of T-cell reconstitution after alpha-beta-depleted transplantation in children (dated by TCRdb to 2016 to 2017). Receptor amplification or capture employed PCR. Data came from an Illumina HiSeq 2500. To normalize quantification of the TCRbeta repertoire, the TCR libraries were built with molecular barcoding that relied on unique molecular identifiers. TCRdb ran its own pipeline on the public reads, namely fastp trimming at Q25 and MiXCR clone calling, and kept in-frame beta chains. Here each entry gathers all rows of one CDR3 protein and keeps the most common genes and DNA. The sample table lists about a million distinct CDR3 sequences, about 30% of them with a count of one. More than 25% of the sample rests with the top ten. The intended sense of this specimen's treatment or condition label: allogeneic hematopoietic cell transplantation with graft depleted of TCRalphabeta T cells and CD19 B cells.

The input for sequencing was PBMCs, mostly from graft donor cells, taken 360 days after TCRalphabeta/CD19-depleted stem cell transplant. These receptors were taken from a boy under three years old who had a stem cell transplant for SCID, so the T cells may come from the graft donor.

This clonotype showed up many times. CDR3 amino acids: CASSERGAHTDTQYF. CDR3 bases: TGTGCCAGCAGTGAACGGGGGGCCCACACAGATACGCAGTATTTT. The chain recombines TRBV2 with TRBJ2-3; D perhaps matches TRBD2 (7 bases). Between the trimmed V and J ends, which lost 2 bases and 2 bases, there was a span of 11 bases. CDR1 is SNHLY, CDR2 FYNNEI, per germline. The length of the CDR3 is 15 residues.

The J gene is TRBJ2-5, the V gene TRBV7-2; the match to TRBD1 covers 8 bases. V was clipped by 4 bases and J by 2 bases; unmatched bases: 6. From germline, CDR1 is SGHTA and CDR2 FQGNSA. CDR3 length: 15 amino acids. The CDR3 loop is CASSSLGTGQETQYF. CDR3 sequence (DNA): TGTGCCAGCAGCTCCCTCGGGACAGGTCAAGAGACCCAGTACTTC.

The chain employs TRBV7-2 and TRBJ2-1; 14 bases are shared with TRBD2. V dropped 5 bases and J dropped 6; count of bases not matched to a gene: 6. From germline, CDR1 is SGHTA and CDR2 FQGNSA. The CDR3 loop spans 16 amino acids. CDR3 bases: TGTGCCAGCAGCCTATACGGGACTAGCGGGGGCAATGAGCAGTTCTTC. It specifies CASSLYGTSGGNEQFF.

The chain couples TRBV29-1 to TRBJ2-7; the D gene is possibly TRBD1 (5 bases). Germline CDR1 and CDR2: SQVTM and ANQGSEA. The CDR3 spans 15 residues. V lost 4 bases and J lost 2, with 18 bases in between. The CDR3 DNA reads as TGCAGCGTTGCTCCAACCTACAGGACGCCCTACGAGCAGTACTTC. Protein sequence: CSVAPTYRTPYEQYF.

This clonotype has just a few counts. The gene calls are TRBV6-2 or TRBV6-3 and TRBJ2-3; TRBD2 agrees at 7 bases. Looked up from germline, CDR1 is MNHEY and CDR2 is SVGEGT. The CDR3 is 14 residues long. V lost 7 bases, J lost 6 bases, and 10 bases stayed unmatched. CDR3 region: CASTRDYSTDTQYF. In DNA, the CDR3 is TGTGCCAGCACCCGGGACTATTCCACCGATACGCAGTATTTT.

This clonotype was seen a single time. The V gene is TRBV4-1, the J gene TRBJ2-1, with 13 bases aligning to TRBD2. The ends lost 3 bases at V and 8 bases at J; junction bases unmatched: 22. Germline V lookup: CDR1 MGHRA, CDR2 YSYEKL. The CDR3 loop spans 21 amino acids. The CDR3 DNA reads as TGCGCCAGCAGCCAGAGCCTACTAGCGGGGGGGCCTGCTATTGGTTCGGATGAGCAGTTCTTC. Its translation: CASSQSLLAGGPAIGSDEQFF.

The V call is TRBV12-3 or TRBV12-4, the J call TRBJ2-3; 16 nucleotides match TRBD2. CDR3 length: 15 amino acids. V lost 6 bases, J lost 8 bases, and 5 bases stayed unmatched. The CDR3 DNA follows: TGTGCCAGCAGCAAAGGGACTAGCGGGGGGGCTACGCAGTATTTT. Translation gives CASSKGTSGGATQYF.

This clonotype has a single count. V and J are TRBV18 and TRBJ1-1, with no clear D. V shed 1 base and J shed 0 bases, with 6 bases lying between them. The CDR3 has 14 residues. Germline CDR1 KGHSH, CDR2 LQKENI. Here the CDR3 reads CASSPRLVNTEAFF. The DNA for the CDR3 is TGTGCCAGCTCACCACGTCTTGTGAACACTGAAGCTTTCTTT. Variable domain in full (rest from reference TRBV18 and TRBJ1-1): NAGVMQNPRHLVRRRGQEARLRCSPMKGHSHVYWYRQLPEEGLKFMVYLQKENIIDESGMPKERFSAEFPKEGPSILRIQQVVRGDSAAYFCASSPRLVNTEAFFGQGTRLTVV.

The V gene is TRBV2, the J gene TRBJ2-2, with 8 bases that match TRBD1. The germline CDR1 and CDR2 sequences are SNHLY and FYNNEI. The CDR3 loop spans 15 amino acids. With 6 bases clipped from V and 0 bases from J, the junction kept 3 bases outside the gene matches. In nucleotides, the CDR3 is TGTGCCAGCAGCTCGACAGGGGCGAACACCGGGGAGCTGTTTTTT. Protein: CASSSTGANTGELFF.